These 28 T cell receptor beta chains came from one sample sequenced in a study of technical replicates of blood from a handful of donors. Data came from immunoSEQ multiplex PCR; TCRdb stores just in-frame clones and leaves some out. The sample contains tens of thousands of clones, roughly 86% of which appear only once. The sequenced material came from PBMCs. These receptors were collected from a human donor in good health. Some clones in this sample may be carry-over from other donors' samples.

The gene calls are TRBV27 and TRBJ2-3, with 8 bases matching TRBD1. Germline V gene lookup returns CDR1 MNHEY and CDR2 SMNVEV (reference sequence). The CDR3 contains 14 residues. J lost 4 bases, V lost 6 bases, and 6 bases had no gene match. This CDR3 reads CASRRTGQADTQYF. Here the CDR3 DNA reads TGTGCCAGCAGGAGGACAGGGCAGGCAGATACGCAGTATTTT.

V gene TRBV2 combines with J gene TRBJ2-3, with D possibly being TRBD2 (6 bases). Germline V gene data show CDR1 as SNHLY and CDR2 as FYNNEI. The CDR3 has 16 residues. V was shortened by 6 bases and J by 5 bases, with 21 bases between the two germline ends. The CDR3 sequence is CASRTGTLSRLDTQYF. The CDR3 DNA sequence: TGTGCCAGCAGGACCGGGACTCTCTCGAGGTTAGATACGCAGTATTTT.

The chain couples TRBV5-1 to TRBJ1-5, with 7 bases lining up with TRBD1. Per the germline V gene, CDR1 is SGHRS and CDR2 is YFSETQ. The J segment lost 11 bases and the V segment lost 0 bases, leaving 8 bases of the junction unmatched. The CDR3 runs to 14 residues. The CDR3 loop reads CASSLGDRDGAQHF. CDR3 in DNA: TGCGCCAGCAGCTTGGGGGACAGAGACGGAGCCCAGCATTTT.

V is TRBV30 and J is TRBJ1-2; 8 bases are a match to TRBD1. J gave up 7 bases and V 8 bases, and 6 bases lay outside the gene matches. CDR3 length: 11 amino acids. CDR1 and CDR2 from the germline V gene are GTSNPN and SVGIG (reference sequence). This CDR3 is CALGQGSGYTF. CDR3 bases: TGTGCCCTCGGACAGGGCTCTGGCTACACCTTC.

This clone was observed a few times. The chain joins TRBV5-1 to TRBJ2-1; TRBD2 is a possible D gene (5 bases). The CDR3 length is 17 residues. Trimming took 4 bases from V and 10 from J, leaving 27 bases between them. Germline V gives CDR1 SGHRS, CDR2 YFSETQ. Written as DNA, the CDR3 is TGCGCCAGCAGCACTAGGCTCAGCGGTGGTAATTCTTTGGAGCAGTTCTTC. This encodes CASSTRLSGGNSLEQFF.

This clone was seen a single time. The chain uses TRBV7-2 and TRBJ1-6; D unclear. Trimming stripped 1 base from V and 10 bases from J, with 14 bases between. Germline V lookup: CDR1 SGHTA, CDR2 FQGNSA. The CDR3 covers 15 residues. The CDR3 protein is CASSLDTGRRSPLHF. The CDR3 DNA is TGTGCCAGCAGCTTAGACACGGGGAGGAGGTCACCCCTCCACTTT.

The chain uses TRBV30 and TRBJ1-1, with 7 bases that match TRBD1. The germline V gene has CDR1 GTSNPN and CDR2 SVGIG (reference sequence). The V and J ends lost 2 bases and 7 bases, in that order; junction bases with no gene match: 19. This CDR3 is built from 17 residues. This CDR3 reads CAWSFLSRAGGFFEAFF. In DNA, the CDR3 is TGTGCCTGGAGTTTCCTTAGCCGGGCAGGGGGGTTTTTTGAAGCTTTCTTT.

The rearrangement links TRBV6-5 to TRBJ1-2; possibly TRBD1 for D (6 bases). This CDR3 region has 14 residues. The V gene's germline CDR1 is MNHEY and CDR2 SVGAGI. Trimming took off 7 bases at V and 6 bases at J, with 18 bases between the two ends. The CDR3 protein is CASTRGGAQNGYTF. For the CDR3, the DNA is TGTGCCAGCACCCGAGGGGGGGCGCAAAATGGCTACACCTTC.

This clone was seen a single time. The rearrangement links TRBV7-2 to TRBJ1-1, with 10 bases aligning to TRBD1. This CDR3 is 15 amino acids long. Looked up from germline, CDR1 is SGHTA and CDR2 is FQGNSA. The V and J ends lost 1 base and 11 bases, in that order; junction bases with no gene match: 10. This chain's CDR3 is CASSLEGGTGEKAFF. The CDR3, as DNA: TGTGCCAGCAGCTTAGAGGGGGGGACAGGGGAGAAGGCTTTCTTT. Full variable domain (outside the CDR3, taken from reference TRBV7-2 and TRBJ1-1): GAGVSQSPSNKVTEKGKDVELRCDPISGHTALYWYRQSLGQGLEFLIYFQGNSAPDKSGLPSDRFSAERTGGSVSTLTIQRTQQEDSAVYLCASSLEGGTGEKAFFGQGTRLTVV.

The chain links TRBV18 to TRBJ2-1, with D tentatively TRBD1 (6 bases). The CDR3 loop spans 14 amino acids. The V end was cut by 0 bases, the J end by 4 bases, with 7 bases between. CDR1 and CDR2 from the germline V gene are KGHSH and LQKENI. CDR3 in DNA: TGTGCCAGCTCACCACCAGGACAGTACAATGAGCAGTTCTTC. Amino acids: CASSPPGQYNEQFF. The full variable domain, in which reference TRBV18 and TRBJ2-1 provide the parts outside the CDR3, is NAGVMQNPRHLVRRRGQEARLRCSPMKGHSHVYWYRQLPEEGLKFMVYLQKENIIDESGMPKERFSAEFPKEGPSILRIQQVVRGDSAAYFCASSPPGQYNEQFFGPGTRLTVL.

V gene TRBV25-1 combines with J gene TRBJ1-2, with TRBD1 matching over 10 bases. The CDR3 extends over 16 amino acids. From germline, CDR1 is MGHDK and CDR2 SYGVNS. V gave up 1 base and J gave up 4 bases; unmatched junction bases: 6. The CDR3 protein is CASSEFGQGGLYGYTF. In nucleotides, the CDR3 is TGTGCCAGCAGTGAATTTGGACAGGGGGGACTCTATGGCTACACCTTC.

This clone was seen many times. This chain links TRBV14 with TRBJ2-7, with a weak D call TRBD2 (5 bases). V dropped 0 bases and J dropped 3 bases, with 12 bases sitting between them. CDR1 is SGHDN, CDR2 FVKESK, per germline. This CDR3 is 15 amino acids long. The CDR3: CASSQDLLVDYEQYF. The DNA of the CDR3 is TGTGCCAGCAGCCAAGATTTACTAGTTGACTACGAGCAGTACTTC.

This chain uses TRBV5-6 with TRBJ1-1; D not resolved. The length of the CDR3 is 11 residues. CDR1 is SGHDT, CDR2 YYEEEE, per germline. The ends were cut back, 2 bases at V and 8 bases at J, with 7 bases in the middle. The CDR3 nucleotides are TGTGCCAGCAGCTTTAACCGGGAAGCTTTCTTT. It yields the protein CASSFNREAFF.

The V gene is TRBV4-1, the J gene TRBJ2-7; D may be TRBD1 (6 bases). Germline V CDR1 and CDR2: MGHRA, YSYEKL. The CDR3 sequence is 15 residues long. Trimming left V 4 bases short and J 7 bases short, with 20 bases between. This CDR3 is CASSLSQGSGLEQYF. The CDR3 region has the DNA TGCGCCAGCAGCCTGTCCCAGGGGTCAGGCTTGGAGCAGTACTTC.

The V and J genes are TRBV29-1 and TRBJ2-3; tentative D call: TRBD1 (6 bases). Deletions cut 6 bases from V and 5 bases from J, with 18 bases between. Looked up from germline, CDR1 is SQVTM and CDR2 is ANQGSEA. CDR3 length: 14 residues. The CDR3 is CSVSDWRTVDTQYF. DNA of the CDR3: TGCAGCGTCTCAGATTGGAGGACAGTAGATACGCAGTATTTT.

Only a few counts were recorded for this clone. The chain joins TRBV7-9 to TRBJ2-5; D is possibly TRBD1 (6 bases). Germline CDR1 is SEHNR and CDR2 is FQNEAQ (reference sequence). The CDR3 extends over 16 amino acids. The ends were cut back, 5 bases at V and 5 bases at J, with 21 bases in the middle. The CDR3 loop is CASSPGARGFGETQYF. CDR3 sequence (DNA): TGTGCCAGCAGCCCAGGGGCCAGGGGATTCGGGGAGACCCAGTACTTC.

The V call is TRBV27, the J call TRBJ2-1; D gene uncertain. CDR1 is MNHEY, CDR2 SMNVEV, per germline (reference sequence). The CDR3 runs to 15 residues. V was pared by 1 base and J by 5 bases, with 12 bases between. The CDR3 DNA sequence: TGTGCCAGCAGTTTATTCGAGCCATCTGACAATGAGCAGTTCTTC. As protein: CASSLFEPSDNEQFF.

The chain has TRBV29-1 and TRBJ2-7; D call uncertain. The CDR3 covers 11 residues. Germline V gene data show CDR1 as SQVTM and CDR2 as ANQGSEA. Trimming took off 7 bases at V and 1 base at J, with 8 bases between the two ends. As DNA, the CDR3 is TGCAGCGCCTCCCGGTCCTACGAGCAGTACTTC. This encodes CSASRSYEQYF.

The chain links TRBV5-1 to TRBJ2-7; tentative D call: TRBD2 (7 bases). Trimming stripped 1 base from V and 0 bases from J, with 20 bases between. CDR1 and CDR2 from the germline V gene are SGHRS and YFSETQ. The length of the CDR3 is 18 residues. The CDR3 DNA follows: TGCGCCAGCAGCTTGTCCCAAGGGGGGGGGACGGGCTCCTACGAGCAGTACTTC. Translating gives CASSLSQGGGTGSYEQYF.

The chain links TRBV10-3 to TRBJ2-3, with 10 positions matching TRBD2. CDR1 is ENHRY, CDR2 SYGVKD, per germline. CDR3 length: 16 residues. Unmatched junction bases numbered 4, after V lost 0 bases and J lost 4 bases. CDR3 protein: CAISESVAGGPDTQYF. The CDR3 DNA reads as TGTGCCATCAGTGAGTCGGTAGCGGGAGGTCCAGATACGCAGTATTTT.

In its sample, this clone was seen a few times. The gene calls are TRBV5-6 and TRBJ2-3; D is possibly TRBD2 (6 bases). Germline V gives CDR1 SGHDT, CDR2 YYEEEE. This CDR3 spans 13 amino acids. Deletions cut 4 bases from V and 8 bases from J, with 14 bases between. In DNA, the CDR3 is TGTGCCAGCAGCGGGGGGACCTGGGGTACGCAGTATTTT. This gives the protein CASSGGTWGTQYF.

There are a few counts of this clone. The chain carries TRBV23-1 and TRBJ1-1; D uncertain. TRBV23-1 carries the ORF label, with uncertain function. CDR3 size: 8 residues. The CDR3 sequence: CAATEAFF. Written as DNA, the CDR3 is TGCGCGGCCACTGAAGCTTTCTTT.

The CDR3 DNA reads TGTGCCAGCAGCCAAGACCGCACGGCGTTAGCGGGGGGGCCGGATGAGCAGTTCTTC. Amino acids: CASSQDRTALAGGPDEQFF. The genes are TRBV4-2 and TRBJ2-1; 11 bases align to TRBD2. Germline CDR1 and CDR2: LGHNA and YNFKEQ. V was clipped by 0 bases and J by 8 bases; unmatched bases: 15. The CDR3 covers 19 residues.

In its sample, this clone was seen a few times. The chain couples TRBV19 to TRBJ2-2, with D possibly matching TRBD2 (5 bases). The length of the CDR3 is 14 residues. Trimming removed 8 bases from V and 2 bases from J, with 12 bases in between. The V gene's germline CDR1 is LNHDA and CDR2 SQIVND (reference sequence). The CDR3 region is CASREQINTGELFF. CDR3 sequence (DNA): TGTGCCAGTCGGGAACAGATAAACACCGGGGAGCTGTTTTTT.

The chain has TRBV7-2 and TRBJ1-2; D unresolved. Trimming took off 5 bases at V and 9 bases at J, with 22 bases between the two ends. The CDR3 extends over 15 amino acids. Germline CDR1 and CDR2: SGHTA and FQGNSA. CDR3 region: CASSMGRDPRRSYTF. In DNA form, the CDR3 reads TGTGCCAGCAGCATGGGCCGGGATCCACGCCGAAGCTACACCTTC.

This chain's CDR3 is CASSIPTGGGYGYTF. In DNA form, the CDR3 reads TGTGCCAGCAGCATACCGACAGGGGGCGGCTATGGCTACACCTTC. V is TRBV5-6 and J is TRBJ1-2; 10 bases align to TRBD1. CDR1 is SGHDT, CDR2 YYEEEE, per germline. CDR3 length: 15 residues. Unmatched junction bases numbered 7, after V lost 4 bases and J lost 4 bases.

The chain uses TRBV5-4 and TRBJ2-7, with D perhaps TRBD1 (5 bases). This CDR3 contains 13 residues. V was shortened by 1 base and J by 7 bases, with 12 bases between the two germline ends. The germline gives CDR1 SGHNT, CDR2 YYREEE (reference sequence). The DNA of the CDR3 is TGTGCCAGCAGCTTGTGGGCAGGGCGAGAGCAGTACTTC. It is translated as CASSLWAGREQYF.

The DNA for the CDR3 is TGTGCCATCAGTGACCTAACTCTTCACTCCTACAATGAGCAGTTCTTC. Residues: CAISDLTLHSYNEQFF. The rearrangement uses TRBV10-3 and TRBJ2-1, with no clear D. The V gene's germline CDR1 is ENHRY and CDR2 SYGVKD. V was pared by 3 bases and J by 0 bases, with 12 bases between. The CDR3 spans 16 residues.